A single sample gave rise to the 31 T cell receptor beta chains below, sequenced in a study of shared clonotypes between healthy human individuals. Produced via immunoSEQ multiplex PCR; TCRdb's table is partial and in-frame only. The sample consists of some 580,000 clones, about 96% of them appearing once. The source material was naive CD4+ T cells sorted from blood. Subset noted: CD45RA+ positively selected. These TCRs come from a woman in her twenties or thirties in good health.

This chain joins TRBV11-2 and TRBJ1-3; D not resolved. Trimming cost V 0 bases and J 3 bases, with 12 bases left between them. This CDR3 has 16 residues. The germline gives CDR1 SGHAT, CDR2 FQNNGV. The CDR3 bases are TGTGCCAGCAGCTTAGAAGACCCACGGAGTGGAAACACCATATATTTT. Its protein is CASSLEDPRSGNTIYF. The complete variable domain, with remaining parts taken from reference TRBV11-2 and TRBJ1-3, reads EAGVAQSPRYKIIEKRQSVAFWCNPISGHATLYWYQQILGQGPKLLIQFQNNGVVDDSQLPKDRFSAERLKGVDSTLKIQPAKLEDSAVYLCASSLEDPRSGNTIYFGEGSWLTVV.

The chain recombines TRBV10-2 with TRBJ2-7; a possible D gene is TRBD1 (6 bases). The CDR3 extends over 14 amino acids. Germline loops: CDR1 WSHSY, CDR2 SAAADI. V lost 6 bases, J lost 2 bases, and 14 bases lay in between. CDR3 sequence reads: CASSTGTNAYEQYF. The CDR3 bases are TGCGCCAGCAGCACCGGGACAAATGCCTACGAGCAGTACTTC.

This clone was seen once. The rearrangement joins TRBV18 to TRBJ1-1, with 7 bases fitting TRBD1. This CDR3 has 17 residues. Germline loops: CDR1 KGHSH, CDR2 LQKENI. The V and J ends lost 1 base and 1 base, in that order; junction bases with no gene match: 9. The CDR3 DNA reads TGTGCCAGCTCACCACAACTTGCCGGGACAGCGAACACTGAAGCTTTCTTT. This gives the protein CASSPQLAGTANTEAFF.

The gene calls are TRBV5-4 and TRBJ2-2; 8 positions agree with TRBD1. Losses at the gene ends were 5 bases for V and 0 bases for J; bases not matched to a gene: 6. The CDR3 covers 16 residues. Per germline, CDR1 SGHNT and CDR2 YYREEE (reference sequence). The CDR3 spells CASSTGQGANTGELFF. Written as DNA, the CDR3 is TGTGCCAGCAGTACCGGACAGGGTGCGAACACCGGGGAGCTGTTTTTT.

A single count supports this clone. The chain carries TRBV19 and TRBJ1-5; 10 nucleotides agree with TRBD1. V lost 6 bases, J lost 6 bases, and 5 bases stayed unmatched. Germline V gives CDR1 LNHDA, CDR2 SQIVND (reference sequence). The CDR3 length is 14 residues. CDR3 DNA: TGTGCCAGTAGGATGGACAGGGGGGTTCAGCCCCAGCATTTT. Protein product: CASRMDRGVQPQHF.

This clone was seen only once. The chain combines TRBV9 with TRBJ2-3; 11 bases map to TRBD2. Germline CDR1 and CDR2: SGDLS and YYNGEE. The CDR3 is 15 amino acids. J lost 3 bases, V lost 4 bases, and 4 bases had no gene match. Here the CDR3 DNA reads TGTGCCAGCAGCTCACTAGCGGGAGATACAGATACGCAGTATTTT. This sequence encodes CASSSLAGDTDTQYF.

This clone was found once. The chain has TRBV19 and TRBJ2-5; the D is unclear. With 2 bases removed from V and 2 bases from J, the gap between germline ends came to 6 bases. CDR3 length equals 13 residues. The germline CDR1 and CDR2 sequences are LNHDA and SQIVND (reference sequence). The CDR3 loop reads CASSIQTQETQYF. The CDR3 DNA sequence: TGTGCCAGTAGTATACAGACTCAAGAGACCCAGTACTTC.

This sequence joins TRBV10-3 and TRBJ2-1; 11 bases are shared with TRBD2. The CDR3 length is 16 residues. Germline CDR1 reads ENHRY; CDR2 reads SYGVKD. V dropped 3 bases and J dropped 5; count of bases not matched to a gene: 6. The CDR3 sequence is CAISEPGLADHNEQFF. CDR3 nucleotides: TGTGCCATCAGTGAACCGGGACTAGCGGACCACAATGAGCAGTTCTTC.

This clone was observed a single time. Other DNA sequences in the sample encode the same CDR3. The chain links TRBV18 to TRBJ1-2; 7 bases map to TRBD1. Germline-derived CDR1 and CDR2 are KGHSH and LQKENI. Trimming cost V 3 bases and J 4 bases; bases outside gene matches: 2. This CDR3 contains 13 residues. The CDR3 DNA is TGTGCCAGCTCACCGCCAGGGGGCTATGGCTACACCTTC. It codes for CASSPPGGYGYTF.

As to this clone: This same CDR3 is encoded by further DNA sequences in the sample. The chain joins TRBV5-1 to TRBJ2-3, with D perhaps matching TRBD1 (6 bases). Germline CDR1 and CDR2: SGHRS and YFSETQ. The CDR3 is 14 amino acids. Trimming removed 3 bases from V and 1 base from J, with 9 bases in between. The CDR3 bases are TGCGCCAGCAGCTCGACAGGTGGCACAGATACGCAGTATTTT. As protein: CASSSTGGTDTQYF.

This chain connects TRBV2 to TRBJ2-2; D not certain. Trimming shortened V by 5 bases and J by 0 bases, and 4 bases separated the two germline ends. Germline V gene sequence: CDR1 SNHLY, CDR2 FYNNEI. This CDR3 is 13 amino acids long. The CDR3 here is CASSRTNTGELFF. The CDR3, as DNA: TGTGCCAGCAGTAGGACGAACACCGGGGAGCTGTTTTTT. Supplemented by reference TRBV2 and TRBJ2-2, the full variable domain reads EPEVTQTPSHQVTQMGQEVILRCVPISNHLYFYWYRQILGQKVEFLVSFYNNEISEKSEIFDDQFSVERPDGSNFTLKIRSTKLEDSAMYFCASSRTNTGELFFGEGSRLTVL.

The chain combines TRBV5-1 with TRBJ1-2; 8 bases align to TRBD1. Germline V gene sequence: CDR1 SGHRS, CDR2 YFSETQ. Trimming at V came to 2 bases and at J to 6 bases, leaving 15 bases not matched to a gene. The CDR3 spans 17 residues. The CDR3: CASSLSWTGQGTDGYTF. The CDR3 DNA sequence: TGCGCCAGCAGCTTATCATGGACCGGACAGGGAACTGATGGCTACACCTTC.

The chain employs TRBV7-9 and TRBJ2-7; 9 bases line up with TRBD1. This CDR3 spans 13 amino acids. CDR1 and CDR2 from the germline V gene are SEHNR and FQNEAQ (reference sequence). The V gene end was trimmed by 8 bases and the J gene end by 4 bases; junction bases not matched to a gene: 6. The CDR3 sequence: CASGGQGEYEQYF. The CDR3 nucleotides read TGTGCCAGCGGGGGACAGGGTGAGTACGAGCAGTACTTC. Full variable domain (outside the CDR3, taken from reference TRBV7-9 and TRBJ2-7): DTGVSQNPRHKITKRGQNVTFRCDPISEHNRLYWYRQTLGQGPEFLTYFQNEAQLEKSRLLSDRFSAERPKGSFSTLEIQRTEQGDSAMYLCASGGQGEYEQYFGPGTRLTVT.

The V call is TRBV27, the J call TRBJ2-5; 14 nucleotides line up with TRBD2. The CDR3 is made up of 17 amino acids. The junction had 4 bases not matched to a gene; V was cut back by 4 bases and J by 0 bases. In germline, CDR1 is MNHEY, CDR2 SMNVEV (reference sequence). For the CDR3, the DNA is TGTGCCAGCAGTTCGCGGACTAGCGGGAGGTACCAAGAGACCCAGTACTTC. This gives the protein CASSSRTSGRYQETQYF.

V and J are TRBV11-2 and TRBJ2-3; 13 bases line up with TRBD2. This CDR3 spans 16 amino acids. Germline V lookup: CDR1 SGHAT, CDR2 FQNNGV. After removal of 4 bases from V and 5 bases from J, the junction contained 6 bases not matched to a gene. CDR3 DNA sequence: TGTGCCAGCAGCTCCCGGACTAGCGGGAGTGGAGATACGCAGTATTTT. Translating it yields CASSSRTSGSGDTQYF.

V and J are TRBV6-5 and TRBJ1-6, with unresolved D. V lost 4 bases, J lost 9 bases, and 7 bases lay in between. The CDR3 has 12 residues. Germline loops: CDR1 MNHEY, CDR2 SVGAGI. CDR3 in DNA: TGTGCCAGCAGTTTTGTCAGTTCACCCCTCCACTTT. It translates to CASSFVSSPLHF.

The chain combines TRBV5-1 with TRBJ1-4; TRBD1 is a possible D gene (6 bases). The germline V gene encodes CDR1 SGHRS and CDR2 YFSETQ. The CDR3 is 15 residues long. Trimming left V 4 bases short and J 6 bases short, with 16 bases between. CDR3 DNA: TGCGCCAGCAGCATGCTATCGGGGGCCTATGAAAAACTGTTTTTT. This gives the protein CASSMLSGAYEKLFF.

The chain couples TRBV5-1 to TRBJ2-7; D may be TRBD2 (6 bases). V lost 0 bases and J 2 bases, leaving 15 bases between the germline ends. This CDR3 is 16 amino acids long. The germline V gene has CDR1 SGHRS and CDR2 YFSETQ. This CDR3 reads CASSLASRSGAYEQYF. CDR3 DNA: TGCGCCAGCAGCTTGGCCAGCCGGTCGGGGGCCTACGAGCAGTACTTC.

The rearrangement links TRBV20-1 to TRBJ1-5; D remains ambiguous. V lost 0 bases to trimming and J lost 6 bases, with 3 bases between them. The CDR3 is 11 residues long. From germline, CDR1 is DFQATT and CDR2 SNEGSKA (reference sequence). CDR3 sequence reads: CSARDSQPQHF. CDR3 in DNA: TGCAGTGCTAGAGATTCTCAGCCCCAGCATTTT.

The chain uses TRBV28 and TRBJ2-7; TRBD1 might be the D (5 bases). The CDR3 sequence is 14 residues long. Germline CDR1 reads MDHEN; CDR2 reads SYDVKM. V lost 10 bases, J lost 0 bases, and 16 bases lay in between. Here the CDR3 reads CATQFRGLSYEQYF. The CDR3 DNA is TGTGCCACCCAGTTTAGGGGCCTCTCCTACGAGCAGTACTTC.

The gene calls are TRBV2 and TRBJ2-6; D not resolved. Germline V gene sequence: CDR1 SNHLY, CDR2 FYNNEI. The CDR3 runs to 14 residues. V lost 6 bases and J lost 2, with 8 bases in between. For the CDR3, the DNA is TGTGCCAGCAGCCGGGTCGCTGGGGCCAACGTCCTGACTTTC. Its translation is CASSRVAGANVLTF.

This chain joins TRBV5-1 and TRBJ1-1; 9 nucleotides align to TRBD1. Losses at the gene ends were 3 bases for V and 1 base for J; bases not matched to a gene: 1. The germline CDR1 and CDR2 sequences are SGHRS and YFSETQ. The CDR3 extends over 14 amino acids. The CDR3 DNA follows: TGCGCCAGCAGCTGGGGACAGGGGAACACTGAAGCTTTCTTT. Protein product: CASSWGQGNTEAFF.

The chain carries TRBV4-2 and TRBJ2-7; D gene unclear. Trimming took 0 bases from V and 3 from J, leaving 9 bases between them. The CDR3 runs to 14 residues. Germline-derived CDR1 and CDR2 are LGHNA and YNFKEQ. CDR3 protein: CASSQDLSRYEQYF. The DNA of the CDR3 is TGTGCCAGCAGCCAAGATCTTAGTCGCTACGAGCAGTACTTC.

The V call is TRBV2, the J call TRBJ1-5; 9 nucleotides agree with TRBD1. This CDR3 region has 15 residues. After removal of 4 bases from V and 6 bases from J, the junction contained 7 bases not matched to a gene. Per the germline V gene, CDR1 is SNHLY and CDR2 is FYNNEI. This chain's CDR3 is CASSVEQGAAQPQHF. The CDR3 DNA reads as TGTGCCAGCAGTGTTGAACAGGGGGCAGCTCAGCCCCAGCATTTT.

This chain uses TRBV27 with TRBJ2-7; 8 nucleotides line up with TRBD2. The CDR3 runs 14 residues. Germline V gene sequence: CDR1 MNHEY, CDR2 SMNVEV (reference sequence). Trimming removed 4 bases from V and 5 bases from J; junction bases left unmatched: 7. The CDR3 coding sequence is TGTGCCAGCAGTTCCAGCGGGAGTCTGAACGAGCAGTACTTC. Residues: CASSSSGSLNEQYF.

The chain combines TRBV21-1 with TRBJ1-3; the table's D gene call, TRBD1, was not cross checked with the DNA. TRBV21-1 counts as a pseudogene. This CDR3 is built from 15 residues. The CDR3 coding sequence is TGTGCCAGCAGCAAGGTCAGGGGGACAGGAAACACCATATATTTT. It is translated as CASSKVRGTGNTIYF.

The V call is TRBV5-8, the J call TRBJ1-5, with a possible D match to TRBD1 (5 bases). Looked up from germline, CDR1 is SGHTS and CDR2 is YDEGEE. V lost 4 bases and J lost 0, with 14 bases in between. There are 16 residues in the CDR3. CDR3 protein: CASSPRQILSNQPQHF. Written as DNA, the CDR3 is TGTGCCAGCAGCCCCAGACAGATCCTTAGCAATCAGCCCCAGCATTTT.

In this sample, this clone turned up a few times. The same CDR3 is also encoded by other DNA sequences in this sample. The rearrangement links TRBV28 to TRBJ2-7; D is unclear. CDR3 length: 11 residues. Germline V gives CDR1 MDHEN, CDR2 SYDVKM. Trimming removed 4 bases from V and 4 bases from J, with 5 bases in between. The CDR3 DNA follows: TGTGCCAGCAGTTACTCGTACGAGCAGTACTTC. This codes for CASSYSYEQYF.

The chain links TRBV2 to TRBJ1-2, with 9 bases lining up with TRBD1. V lost 6 bases, J lost 4 bases, and 9 bases stayed unmatched. CDR3 length equals 15 residues. Germline V gene lookup returns CDR1 SNHLY and CDR2 FYNNEI. CDR3 sequence: CASRKRTGAGYGYTF. The CDR3 DNA reads as TGTGCCAGCAGGAAGAGGACAGGGGCGGGCTATGGCTACACCTTC. Full variable domain (missing parts from reference TRBV2 and TRBJ1-2): EPEVTQTPSHQVTQMGQEVILRCVPISNHLYFYWYRQILGQKVEFLVSFYNNEISEKSEIFDDQFSVERPDGSNFTLKIRSTKLEDSAMYFCASRKRTGAGYGYTFGSGTRLTVV.

The V and J genes are TRBV9 and TRBJ2-5, with 7 bases lining up with TRBD2. The CDR3 covers 13 residues. Germline loops: CDR1 SGDLS, CDR2 YYNGEE. V gave up 1 base and J gave up 3 bases; unmatched junction bases: 0. The CDR3 region has the DNA TGTGCCAGCAGCGTACTAGCGGAAGAGACCCAGTACTTC. Its translation is CASSVLAEETQYF.

This CDR3 is CASSGLLVEKLFF. CDR3 coding DNA: TGTGCCAGCAGCGGGCTTTTAGTTGAAAAACTGTTTTTT. The gene calls are TRBV11-2 and TRBJ1-4; no reliable D call. This CDR3 is built from 13 residues. Trimming cost V 5 bases and J 7 bases, with 11 bases left between them. Germline CDR1 SGHAT, CDR2 FQNNGV.